This is a list of T cell receptor beta chains from one sample in a study of technical replicates of blood from a handful of donors. Only in-frame clones appear in the TCRdb table, and some are missing; sequencing was by immunoSEQ multiplex PCR. Of more than 70,000 clones listed, 90% to 98% are singletons. Specimen: T cells isolated from PBMCs. All receptors derive from a human donor in good health. Each CDR3 is given with its conserved first and last residue. The order of the fields is clone size, CDR3 length, J gene, D gene, V gene, CDR3 protein, CDR3 DNA. D genes are given only for firm matches. Not all rows give a size; the values are once, few, many and, for expanded clones, a class.

clone size: NA; CDR3 length: 15; J gene: TRBJ2-7; D gene: TRBD2; V gene: TRBV10-3; CDR3 protein: CAIGDSGGALYEQYF; CDR3 DNA: TGTGCCATCGGCGATAGCGGGGGGGCATTGTACGAGCAGTACTTC
clone size: NA; CDR3 length: 16; J gene: TRBJ2-2; D gene: NA; V gene: TRBV5-1; CDR3 protein: CASSLAGQANTGELFF; CDR3 DNA: TGCGCCAGCAGCTTGGCAGGCCAGGCGAACACCGGGGAGCTGTTTTTT
clone size: NA; CDR3 length: 15; J gene: TRBJ2-3; D gene: TRBD2; V gene: TRBV14; CDR3 protein: CASSQGTSGSDTQYF; CDR3 DNA: TGTGCCAGCAGCCAAGGGACTAGCGGGTCAGATACGCAGTATTTT
clone size: once; CDR3 length: 15; J gene: TRBJ2-1; D gene: TRBD2; V gene: TRBV6-5; CDR3 protein: CASSYAGGPGNEQFF; CDR3 DNA: TGTGCCAGCAGTTACGCGGGGGGGCCGGGCAATGAGCAGTTCTTC
clone size: NA; CDR3 length: 13; J gene: TRBJ1-4; D gene: NA; V gene: TRBV9; CDR3 protein: CASSEGGEEKLFF; CDR3 DNA: TGTGCCAGCAGCGAAGGGGGGGAAGAAAAACTGTTTTTT
clone size: NA; CDR3 length: 17; J gene: TRBJ2-1; D gene: TRBD1; V gene: TRBV7-9; CDR3 protein: CASSSLPGTGSYNEQFF; CDR3 DNA: TGTGCCAGCAGCTCCTTACCCGGGACAGGGTCCTACAATGAGCAGTTCTTC
clone size: NA; CDR3 length: 16; J gene: TRBJ1-4; D gene: TRBD1; V gene: TRBV11-3; CDR3 protein: CASSSGTGSYNEKLFF; CDR3 DNA: TGTGCCAGCAGCTCGGGGACAGGGTCTTATAATGAAAAACTGTTTTTT
clone size: NA; CDR3 length: 15; J gene: TRBJ2-3; D gene: NA; V gene: TRBV9; CDR3 protein: CASSVDGRRADTQYF; CDR3 DNA: TGTGCCAGCAGCGTAGACGGGAGAAGGGCAGATACGCAGTATTTT
clone size: NA; CDR3 length: 15; J gene: TRBJ2-7; D gene: TRBD1; V gene: TRBV7-9; CDR3 protein: CASSETGGSAYEQYF; CDR3 DNA: TGTGCCAGCAGCGAGACAGGGGGCTCAGCCTACGAGCAGTACTTC
clone size: NA; CDR3 length: 14; J gene: TRBJ2-7; D gene: NA; V gene: TRBV6-1; CDR3 protein: CASSVRTELLEQYF; CDR3 DNA: TGTGCCAGCAGTGTTCGGACTGAACTTCTCGAGCAGTACTTC
clone size: NA; CDR3 length: 16; J gene: TRBJ2-7; D gene: TRBD2; V gene: TRBV19; CDR3 protein: CASSIWWEGPSYEQYF; CDR3 DNA: TGTGCCAGTAGTATTTGGTGGGAGGGCCCGTCCTACGAGCAGTACTTC
clone size: NA; CDR3 length: 15; J gene: TRBJ2-6; D gene: NA; V gene: TRBV7-9; CDR3 protein: CASSFFVPRANVLTF; CDR3 DNA: TGTGCCAGCAGCTTCTTCGTCCCTAGGGCCAACGTCCTGACTTTC
clone size: NA; CDR3 length: 16; J gene: TRBJ2-5; D gene: TRBD2; V gene: TRBV9; CDR3 protein: CASSEGRLAGLETQYF; CDR3 DNA: TGTGCCAGCAGCGAGGGGCGGCTAGCGGGATTAGAGACCCAGTACTTC
clone size: NA; CDR3 length: 18; J gene: TRBJ2-7; D gene: NA; V gene: TRBV21-1; CDR3 protein: CASSKVGIRDSLAYEQYF; CDR3 DNA: TGTGCCAGCAGCAAAGTGGGGATCCGGGACAGCTTAGCCTACGAGCAGTACTTC
clone size: NA; CDR3 length: 15; J gene: TRBJ2-7; D gene: TRBD1; V gene: TRBV6-1; CDR3 protein: CASSEEGQGAYEQYF; CDR3 DNA: TGTGCCAGCAGTGAAGAGGGACAGGGGGCCTACGAGCAGTACTTC
clone size: NA; CDR3 length: 15; J gene: TRBJ1-1; D gene: TRBD1; V gene: TRBV10-3; CDR3 protein: CATAGLGQGDTEAFF; CDR3 DNA: TGTGCCACCGCAGGATTGGGACAGGGGGACACTGAAGCTTTCTTT
clone size: NA; CDR3 length: 14; J gene: TRBJ1-6; D gene: NA; V gene: TRBV6-4; CDR3 protein: CASSLNSYNSPLHF; CDR3 DNA: TGTGCCAGCAGCCTAAACTCCTATAATTCACCCCTCCACTTT
clone size: NA; CDR3 length: 14; J gene: TRBJ1-2; D gene: NA; V gene: TRBV19; CDR3 protein: CASSIQGPNYGYTF; CDR3 DNA: TGTGCCAGTAGTATTCAGGGGCCCAACTATGGCTACACCTTC
clone size: NA; CDR3 length: 18; J gene: TRBJ2-2; D gene: TRBD2; V gene: TRBV13; CDR3 protein: CASSLGPGLAVNTGELFF; CDR3 DNA: TGTGCCAGCAGCTTAGGTCCGGGACTAGCGGTTAACACCGGGGAGCTGTTTTTT
clone size: NA; CDR3 length: 12; J gene: TRBJ2-7; D gene: NA; V gene: TRBV7-8; CDR3 protein: CASSPSSYEQYF; CDR3 DNA: TGTGCCAGCAGCCCTTCCTCCTACGAGCAGTACTTC
clone size: NA; CDR3 length: 12; J gene: TRBJ1-1; D gene: NA; V gene: TRBV10-1; CDR3 protein: CASSETDTEAFF; CDR3 DNA: TGCGCCAGCAGTGAGACGGACACTGAAGCTTTCTTT
clone size: NA; CDR3 length: 14; J gene: TRBJ2-2; D gene: TRBD2; V gene: TRBV6-6; CDR3 protein: CASGTSGNTGELFF; CDR3 DNA: TGTGCCAGCGGGACTAGCGGGAACACCGGGGAGCTGTTTTTT